A selection of T cell receptor beta chains follows, all from one sample in a study of blood T cell repertoires in COVID-19. Assay used: immunoSEQ multiplex PCR; TCRdb lists only in-frame clones, some missing. The sample lists some 160,000 clones; 84% were seen once. The sample consisted of PBMCs or T cells enriched from blood (not recorded which). Receptors were obtained from a woman between 50 and 59 years old who had recovered from COVID-19. Each CDR3 is given with its conserved first and last residue. For some rows the clone size is stated as once, few or many, or as a class when expanded; others skip it.

CASKTGGAGVYGYTF	TRBV28	TRBJ1-2	.
CASSRGQGVFQPQHF	TRBV27	TRBJ1-5	.
CASSTGQGSTDTQYF	TRBV5-6	TRBJ2-3	.
CSVNRGVHTEAFF	TRBV29-1	TRBJ1-1	.
CASSQPGQETYEQYF	TRBV7-6	TRBJ2-7	.
CASSLRGAGEYTEAFF	TRBV3-1/TRBV3-2	TRBJ1-1	.
CASSVALAGGSGELFF	TRBV9	TRBJ2-2	.
CASSFLTGNTIYF	TRBV7-2	TRBJ1-3	.
CASSLGTVSNQPQHF	TRBV7-8	TRBJ1-5	.
CASSLGAGNNSPLHF	TRBV27	TRBJ1-6	few
CASSLGAGTGRNQPQHF	TRBV5-4	TRBJ1-5	once
CASSEGAGYTF	TRBV2	TRBJ1-2	.
CASSLDGRARGHKAGELFF	TRBV7-2	TRBJ2-2	once
CASTSTAGVEQYF	TRBV5-6	TRBJ2-7	.
CASRADRPGGYTF	TRBV2	TRBJ1-2	once
CSVYRLAGLQETQYF	TRBV29-1	TRBJ2-5	.
CASSQAQGTAGAFF	TRBV4-3	TRBJ1-1	.
CASRQTSGKQFF	TRBV3-1/TRBV3-2	TRBJ2-1	.
CASSVGVGATDTQYF	TRBV9	TRBJ2-3	.
CASSIGPLAAPTDTQYF	TRBV19	TRBJ2-3	.
CASSPFSTSGANVLTF	TRBV18	TRBJ2-6	.
CASSVGSGGGELFF	TRBV9	TRBJ2-2	.
CASSHSREGWQETQYF	TRBV7-9	TRBJ2-5	.
CASSFFQGTGANVLTF	TRBV5-1	TRBJ2-6	.
CASSLTAAASYNEQFF	TRBV5-1	TRBJ2-1	once
CATSRDFSPNNEQFF	TRBV15	TRBJ2-1	.
CASSPLSAGGPVGEQFF	TRBV5-1	TRBJ2-1	.
CASSLDRPNSPLHF	TRBV5-1	TRBJ1-6	.
CASSLAGVTGEKLFF	TRBV7-9	TRBJ1-4	.
CASRRGLAPASETQYF	TRBV27	TRBJ2-5	.
CASSLDALENTEAFF	TRBV5-4	TRBJ1-1	few
CASSLSSETQYF	TRBV5-1	TRBJ2-5	.
CASSMGTVSEAFF	TRBV7-2	TRBJ1-1	.
CASRRSRQSGNTIYF	TRBV6-5	TRBJ1-3	once
CASSVRPGQGYF	TRBV9	TRBJ2-7	.
CASSQGQLAGPRTTDTQYF	TRBV4-1	TRBJ2-3	many
CASSLVGTAGYTF	TRBV5-1	TRBJ1-2	.
CASSLDGQLDTQYF	TRBV11-3	TRBJ2-3	.
CASIGDRTGLKVGELFF	TRBV19	TRBJ2-2	once
CASSLEEGQGFNEQFF	TRBV13	TRBJ2-1	.
CASSFNQNEQFF	TRBV7-2	TRBJ2-1	once
CASSQDHSGRAFF	TRBV3-1/TRBV3-2	TRBJ2-2	.
CASSPYRDRASPLHF	TRBV27	TRBJ1-6	.
CATSDSGIGYTF	TRBV24-1	TRBJ1-2	.
CASSLTARSYEQYF	TRBV7-2	TRBJ2-7	.
CASSLASGTSGETQYF	TRBV5-1	TRBJ2-5	.
CAVGQGIVNEQFF	TRBV10-3	TRBJ2-1	.